Presented here are 5 T cell receptor beta chains from one specimen sequenced in a study of T-cell reconstitution after alpha-beta-depleted transplantation in children. The library targeted TCRbeta and was prepared with unique molecular identifiers. TCRdb itself ran the PCR reads through MiXCR, one entry per CDR3 protein. The data show a few hundred thousand distinct CDR3 sequences, 10% to 15% seen once. The sample was PBMCs, mostly from graft donor cells, taken 360 days after TCRalphabeta/CD19-depleted stem cell transplant. Source of these receptors: a male patient younger than 18 who had a stem cell transplant for acute myeloid leukemia, so the T cells may come from the graft donor.

The V call is TRBV28, the J call TRBJ1-1, with D perhaps matching TRBD1 (5 bases). The V and J ends lost 2 bases and 3 bases respectively, with 22 bases between them. This CDR3 is built from 18 residues. Germline CDR1 reads MDHEN; CDR2 reads SYDVKM. This CDR3 is CASSLELPPGLWDTEAFF. The CDR3 DNA reads as TGTGCCAGCAGTTTAGAACTCCCCCCGGGACTCTGGGACACTGAAGCTTTCTTT. The whole variable domain, filled in from reference TRBV28 and TRBJ1-1, reads DVKVTQSSRYLVKRTGEKVFLECVQDMDHENMFWYRQDPGLGLRLIYFSYDVKMKEKGDIPEGYSVSREKKERFSLILESASTNQTSMYLCASSLELPPGLWDTEAFFGQGTRLTVV.

The V and J genes are TRBV6-2 or TRBV6-3 and TRBJ2-1; D gene unclear. Between the trimmed V and J ends, which lost 7 bases and 4 bases, there was a span of 11 bases. Germline lookup yields CDR1 MNHEY and CDR2 SVGEGT. This CDR3 contains 13 residues. CDR3 in amino acids: CASTLAKYNEQFF. The CDR3 nucleotides are TGTGCCAGCACCTTGGCAAAGTACAATGAGCAGTTCTTC.

J is TRBJ2-7 and V is TRBV25-1; D uncertain. The germline V gene encodes CDR1 MGHDK and CDR2 SYGVNS. This CDR3 is built from 13 residues. V was cut by 3 bases and J by 7 bases, with 13 bases left in between. The CDR3: CASSDLGPGEQYF. In DNA form, the CDR3 reads TGTGCCAGCAGTGATTTAGGGCCGGGTGAGCAGTACTTC.

This clonotype was counted many times. Here the CDR3 DNA reads TGTGCCAGCAGCTTGGGACTGTCCTACGAGCAGTACTTC. Protein: CASSLGLSYEQYF. The chain carries TRBV7-2 and TRBJ2-7, with D possibly being TRBD2 (6 bases). Trimming pared 3 bases from V and 1 base from J, leaving 7 bases between. The CDR3 consists of 13 residues. Germline CDR1 reads SGHTA; CDR2 reads FQGNSA.

This clonotype came up many times. The rearrangement links TRBV9 to TRBJ2-5; either TRBD1 or TRBD2 may supply D (5 bases each). This CDR3 region has 15 residues. Germline values: CDR1 SGDLS, CDR2 YYNGEE. V dropped 4 bases and J dropped 5 bases, with 18 bases sitting between them. The CDR3 here is CASSTPTGPYETQYF. DNA for the CDR3: TGTGCCAGCAGCACCCCTACGGGGCCGTACGAGACCCAGTACTTC.